The sequence of this T cell receptor beta chain was determined in a study of T cells expressing NK-cell markers. Study-level information: Among the eight sequenced donors, seven tested HCMV-seropositive and one tested seronegative.

The CDR3 length is 14 residues. Germline values: CDR1 SGDLS, CDR2 YYNGEE. This clonotype is called medium-sized (0.01 to 0.1%) based on its frequency. The authors generated TCR beta cDNA through 5'RACE template switching with UMIs. Reanalyzing the 5' RACE reads, TCRdb keeps one entry per CDR3 protein, without DNA. This sample's clone table lists thousands of distinct CDR3 sequences. Sequencing input: blood T cells: a sorted CD56 or NKG2C T cell subset, CD4+ or CD8+ T cells, or bulk PBMC T cells (not recorded which). The origin of this receptor is a man between 18 and 35 years old in good health. The chain links TRBV9 to TRBJ2-3; TCRdb calls TRBD2, which cannot be checked without DNA. This CDR3 reads CASSPIGGTDTQYF.